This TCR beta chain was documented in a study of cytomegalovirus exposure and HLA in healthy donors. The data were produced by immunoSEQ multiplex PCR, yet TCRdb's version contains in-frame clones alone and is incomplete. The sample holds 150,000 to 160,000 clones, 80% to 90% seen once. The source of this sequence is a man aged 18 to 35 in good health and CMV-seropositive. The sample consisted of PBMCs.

This CDR3 is CASTLTGSQETQYF. For the CDR3, the DNA is TGTGCCAGCACCCTGACAGGCTCGCAAGAGACCCAGTACTTC. V is TRBV11-1 and J is TRBJ2-5, with D possibly matching TRBD1 (6 bases). V dropped 7 bases and J dropped 2 bases, with 14 bases sitting between them. The CDR3 sequence is 14 residues long. Germline V lookup: CDR1 SGHAT, CDR2 FQDESV (reference sequence).